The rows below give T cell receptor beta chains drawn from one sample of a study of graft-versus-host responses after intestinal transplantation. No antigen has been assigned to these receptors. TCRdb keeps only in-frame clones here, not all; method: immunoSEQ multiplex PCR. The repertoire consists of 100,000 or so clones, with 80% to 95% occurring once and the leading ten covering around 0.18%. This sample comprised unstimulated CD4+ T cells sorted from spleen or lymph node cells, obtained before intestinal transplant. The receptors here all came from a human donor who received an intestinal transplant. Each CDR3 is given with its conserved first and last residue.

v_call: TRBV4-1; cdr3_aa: CASSQELLAGALYYEQYF
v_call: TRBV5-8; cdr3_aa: CASSMWGQQVGETQYF
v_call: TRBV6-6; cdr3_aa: CASTHLAGQGKYEQYF
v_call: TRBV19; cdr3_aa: CASSTDRGTEQYF
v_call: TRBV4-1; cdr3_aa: CASSQVNRGGGNTIYF
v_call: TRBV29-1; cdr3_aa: CSVQGQTYQETQYF
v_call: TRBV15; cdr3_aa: CATSQRAGLESNEQFF
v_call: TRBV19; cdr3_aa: CASSRDYRYEQYF
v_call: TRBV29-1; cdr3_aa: CSVEVGVVAKNIQYF
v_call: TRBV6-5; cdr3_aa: CANGPGPERGAFF
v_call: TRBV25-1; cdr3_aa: CASRTGDYGYTF
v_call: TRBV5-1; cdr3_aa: CASSLASGGWNEQFF
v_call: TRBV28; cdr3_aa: CASSSTGLNYEQYF
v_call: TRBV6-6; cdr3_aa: CASSYDGSGQPQHF
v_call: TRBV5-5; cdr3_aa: CASSLVTSGNNEQFF
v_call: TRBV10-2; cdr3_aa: CASSEASGQETQYF
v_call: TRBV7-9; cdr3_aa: CASSLGRGQGARDTQYF
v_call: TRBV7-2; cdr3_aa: CASSLLGGDYTGELFF
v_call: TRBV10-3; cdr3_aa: CATRRDRVLNYGYTF
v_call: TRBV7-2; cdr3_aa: CASSPKRTSATYNEQFF
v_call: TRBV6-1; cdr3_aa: CASSGGFGRSFNQPQHF
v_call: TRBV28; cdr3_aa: CASSLAGVSYEQYF
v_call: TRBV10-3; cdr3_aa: CAIMSGPKNIQYF
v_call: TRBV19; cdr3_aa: CASHRGPLDQPQHF
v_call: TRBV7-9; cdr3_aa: CASSPTGDRNSPLHF
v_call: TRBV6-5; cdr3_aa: CASRPPGTKHYEQYF
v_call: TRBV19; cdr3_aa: CASITSAGDGGEQYF
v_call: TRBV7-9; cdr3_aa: CASSLFFQARRNEQYF
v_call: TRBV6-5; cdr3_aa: CASRIDRDYGYTF
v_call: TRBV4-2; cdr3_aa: CASSQVGSSGIHEQYF
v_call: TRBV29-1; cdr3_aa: CSVVPGDYGYTF